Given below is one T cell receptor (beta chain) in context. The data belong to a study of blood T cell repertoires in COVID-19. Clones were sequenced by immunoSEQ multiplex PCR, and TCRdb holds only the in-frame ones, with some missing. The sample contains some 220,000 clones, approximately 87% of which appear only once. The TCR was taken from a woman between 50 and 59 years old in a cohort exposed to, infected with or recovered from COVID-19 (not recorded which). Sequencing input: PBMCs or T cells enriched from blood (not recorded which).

Here the CDR3 DNA reads TGCGCCAGCAGCTTGGGTGGCAGGGAATCCTACGAGCAGTACTTC. Amino acids: CASSLGGRESYEQYF. The chain has TRBV5-1 and TRBJ2-7; maybe TRBD1 (5 bases). Looked up from germline, CDR1 is SGHRS and CDR2 is YFSETQ. Trimming took 0 bases from V and 1 from J, leaving 11 bases between them. The CDR3 is made up of 15 amino acids.